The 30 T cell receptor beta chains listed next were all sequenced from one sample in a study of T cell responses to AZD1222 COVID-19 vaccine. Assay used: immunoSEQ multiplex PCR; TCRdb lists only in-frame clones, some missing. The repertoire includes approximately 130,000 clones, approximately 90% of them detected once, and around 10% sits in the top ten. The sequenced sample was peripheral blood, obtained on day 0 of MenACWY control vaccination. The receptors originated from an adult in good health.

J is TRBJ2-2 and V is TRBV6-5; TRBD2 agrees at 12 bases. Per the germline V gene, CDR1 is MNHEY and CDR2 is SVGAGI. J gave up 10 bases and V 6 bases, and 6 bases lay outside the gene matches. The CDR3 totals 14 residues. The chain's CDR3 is CASRTTSGSAELFF. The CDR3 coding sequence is TGTGCCAGCAGGACGACTAGCGGGAGTGCGGAGCTGTTTTTT.

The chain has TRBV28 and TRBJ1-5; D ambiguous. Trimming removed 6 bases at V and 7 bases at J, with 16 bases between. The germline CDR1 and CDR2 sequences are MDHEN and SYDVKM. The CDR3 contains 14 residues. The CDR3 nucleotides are TGTGCCAGCAGGGTTATGGGCCCGCACCAGCCCCAGCATTTT. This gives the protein CASRVMGPHQPQHF.

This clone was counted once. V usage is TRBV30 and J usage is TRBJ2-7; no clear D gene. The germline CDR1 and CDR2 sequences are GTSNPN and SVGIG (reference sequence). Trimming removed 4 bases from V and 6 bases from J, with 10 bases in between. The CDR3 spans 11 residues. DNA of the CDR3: TGTGCCTGGACCATTAGCAGCGAGCAGTACTTC. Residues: CAWTISSEQYF.

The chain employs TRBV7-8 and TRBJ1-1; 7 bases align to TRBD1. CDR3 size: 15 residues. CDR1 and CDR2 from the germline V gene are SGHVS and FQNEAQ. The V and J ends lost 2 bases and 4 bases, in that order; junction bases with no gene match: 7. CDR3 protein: CASSLLTGAGTEAFF. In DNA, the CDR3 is TGTGCCAGCAGCTTATTAACAGGGGCGGGCACTGAAGCTTTCTTT.

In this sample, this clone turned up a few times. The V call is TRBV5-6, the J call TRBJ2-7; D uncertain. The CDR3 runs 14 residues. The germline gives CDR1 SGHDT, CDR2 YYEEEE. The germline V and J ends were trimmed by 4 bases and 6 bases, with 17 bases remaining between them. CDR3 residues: CASSPWDRGFEQYF. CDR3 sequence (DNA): TGTGCCAGCAGCCCTTGGGATAGAGGCTTCGAGCAGTACTTC.

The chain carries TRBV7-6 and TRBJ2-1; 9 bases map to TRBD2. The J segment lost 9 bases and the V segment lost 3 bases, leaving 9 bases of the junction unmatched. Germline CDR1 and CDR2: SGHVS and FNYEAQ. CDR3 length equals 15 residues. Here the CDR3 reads CASSFLTSGGGEQFF. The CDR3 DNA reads TGTGCCAGCAGCTTTCTGACTAGCGGAGGGGGTGAGCAGTTCTTC.

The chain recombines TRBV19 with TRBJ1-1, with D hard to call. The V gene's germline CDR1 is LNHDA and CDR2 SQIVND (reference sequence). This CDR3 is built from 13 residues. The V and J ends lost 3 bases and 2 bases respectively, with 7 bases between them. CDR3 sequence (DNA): TGTGCCAGTAGTATCGGGGTTAACACTGAAGCTTTCTTT. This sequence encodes CASSIGVNTEAFF.

CDR3 in amino acids: CASSLAHPGPSKNIQYF. CDR3 in DNA: TGTGCCAGCAGCTTAGCTCATCCGGGGCCCAGCAAAAACATTCAGTACTTC. The rearrangement links TRBV7-2 to TRBJ2-4; D may correspond to TRBD1 or TRBD2 (5 bases each). Germline values: CDR1 SGHTA, CDR2 FQGNSA. V lost 0 bases and J lost 3, with 15 bases in between. CDR3 length: 17 amino acids.

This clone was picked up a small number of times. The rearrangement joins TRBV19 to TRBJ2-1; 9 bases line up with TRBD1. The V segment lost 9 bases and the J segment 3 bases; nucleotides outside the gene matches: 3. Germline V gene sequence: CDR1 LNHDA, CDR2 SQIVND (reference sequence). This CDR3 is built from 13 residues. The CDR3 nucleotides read TGTGCCAGCACGGGACAGGGCTACAATGAGCAGTTCTTC. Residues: CASTGQGYNEQFF.

The CDR3 here is CASSVAVDGAYEQYF. In DNA, the CDR3 is TGTGCCAGCAGCGTCGCAGTGGACGGGGCCTACGAGCAGTACTTC. V usage is TRBV9 and J usage is TRBJ2-7, with a possible D match to TRBD2 (5 bases). This CDR3 is built from 15 residues. The V end lost 2 bases, the J end lost 2 bases, and 14 bases lay between the germline ends. CDR1 is SGDLS, CDR2 YYNGEE, per germline.

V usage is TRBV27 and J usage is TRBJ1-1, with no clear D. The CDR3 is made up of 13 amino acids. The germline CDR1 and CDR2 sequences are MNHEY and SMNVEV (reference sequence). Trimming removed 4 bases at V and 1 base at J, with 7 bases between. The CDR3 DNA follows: TGTGCCAGCAGTTCGGGTACGAACACTGAAGCTTTCTTT. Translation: CASSSGTNTEAFF.

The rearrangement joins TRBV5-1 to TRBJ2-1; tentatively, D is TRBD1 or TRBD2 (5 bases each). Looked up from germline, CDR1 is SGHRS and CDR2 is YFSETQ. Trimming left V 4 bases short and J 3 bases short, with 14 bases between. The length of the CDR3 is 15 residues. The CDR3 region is CASSPGPDVYNEQFF. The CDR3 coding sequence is TGCGCCAGCAGCCCGGGACCGGACGTCTACAATGAGCAGTTCTTC.

CDR3 protein: CASSLGSAAYNEQFF. The DNA for the CDR3 is TGTGCCAGCAGCTTAGGGTCGGCAGCCTACAATGAGCAGTTCTTC. The genes are TRBV11-3 and TRBJ2-1; D remains ambiguous. The germline V and J ends were trimmed by 1 base and 2 bases, with 9 bases remaining between them. This CDR3 comprises 15 residues. The germline V gene has CDR1 SGHNT and CDR2 YENEEA. The full variable domain, its missing parts supplied by reference TRBV11-3 and TRBJ2-1, is EAGVVQSPRYKIIEKKQPVAFWCNPISGHNTLYWYLQNLGQGPELLIRYENEEAVDDSQLPKDRFSAERLKGVDSTLKIQPAELGDSAVYLCASSLGSAAYNEQFFGPGTRLTVL.

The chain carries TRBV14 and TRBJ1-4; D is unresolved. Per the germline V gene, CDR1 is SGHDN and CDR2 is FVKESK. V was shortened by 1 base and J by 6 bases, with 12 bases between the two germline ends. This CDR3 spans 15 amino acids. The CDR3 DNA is TGTGCCAGCAGCCAAGTGGCGGGAACCGATGAAAAACTGTTTTTT. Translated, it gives CASSQVAGTDEKLFF.

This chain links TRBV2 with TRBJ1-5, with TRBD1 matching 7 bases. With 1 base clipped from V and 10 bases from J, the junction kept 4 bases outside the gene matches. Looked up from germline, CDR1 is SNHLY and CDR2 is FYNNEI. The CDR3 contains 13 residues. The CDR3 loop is CASSEEDRVPQHF. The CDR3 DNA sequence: TGTGCCAGCAGTGAAGAAGACAGGGTCCCCCAGCATTTT.

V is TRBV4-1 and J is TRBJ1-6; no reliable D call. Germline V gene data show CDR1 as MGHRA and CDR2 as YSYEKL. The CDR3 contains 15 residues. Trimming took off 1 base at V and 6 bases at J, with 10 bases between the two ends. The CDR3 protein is CASSQVADPNSPLHF. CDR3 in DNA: TGCGCCAGCAGCCAAGTTGCTGATCCTAATTCACCCCTCCACTTT.

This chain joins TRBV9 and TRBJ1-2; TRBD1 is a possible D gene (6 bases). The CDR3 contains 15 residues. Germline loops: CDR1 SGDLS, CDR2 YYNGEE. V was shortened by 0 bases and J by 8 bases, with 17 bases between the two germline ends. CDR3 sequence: CASSVARTDRAGYTF. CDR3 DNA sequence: TGTGCCAGCAGCGTAGCCCGGACAGATCGGGCGGGCTACACCTTC.

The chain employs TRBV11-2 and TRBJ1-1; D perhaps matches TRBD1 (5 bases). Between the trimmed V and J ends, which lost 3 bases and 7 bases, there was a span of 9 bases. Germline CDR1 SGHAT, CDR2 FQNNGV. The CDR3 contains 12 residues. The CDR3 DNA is TGTGCCAGCAGCTTCGGGACCGTTGAAGCTTTCTTT. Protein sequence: CASSFGTVEAFF.

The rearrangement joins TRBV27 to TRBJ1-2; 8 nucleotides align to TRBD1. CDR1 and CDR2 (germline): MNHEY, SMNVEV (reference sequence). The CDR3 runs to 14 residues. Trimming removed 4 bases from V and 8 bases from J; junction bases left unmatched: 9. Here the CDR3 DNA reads TGTGCCAGCAGTTCGCGGACAGGGCTTTGGGGCTACACCTTC. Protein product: CASSSRTGLWGYTF.

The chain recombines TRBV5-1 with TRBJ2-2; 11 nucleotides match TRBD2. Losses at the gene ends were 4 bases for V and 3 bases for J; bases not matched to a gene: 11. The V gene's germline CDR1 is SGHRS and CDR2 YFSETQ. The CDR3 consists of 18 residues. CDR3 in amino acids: CASSPITLAGGHTGELFF. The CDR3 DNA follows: TGCGCCAGCAGCCCTATTACTCTAGCGGGAGGCCACACCGGGGAGCTGTTTTTT.

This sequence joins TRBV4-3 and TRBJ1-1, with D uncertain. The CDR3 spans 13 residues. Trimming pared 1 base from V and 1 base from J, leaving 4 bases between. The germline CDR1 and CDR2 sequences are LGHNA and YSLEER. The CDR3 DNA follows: TGCGCCAGCAGCCAAGCAGGGAACACTGAAGCTTTCTTT. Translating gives CASSQAGNTEAFF.

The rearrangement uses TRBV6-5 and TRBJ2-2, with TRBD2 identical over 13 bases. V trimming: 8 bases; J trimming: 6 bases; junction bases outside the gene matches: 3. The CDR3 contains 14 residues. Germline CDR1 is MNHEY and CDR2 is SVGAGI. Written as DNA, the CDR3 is TGTGCCAGCGGACTAGCGGGAGAACCCGGGGAGCTGTTTTTT. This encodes CASGLAGEPGELFF.

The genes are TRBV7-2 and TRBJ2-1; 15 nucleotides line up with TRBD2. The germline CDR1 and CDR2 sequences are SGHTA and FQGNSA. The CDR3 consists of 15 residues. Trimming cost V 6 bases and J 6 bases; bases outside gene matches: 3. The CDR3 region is CASRGGLAGGNEQFF. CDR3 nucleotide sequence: TGTGCCAGCAGAGGGGGACTAGCGGGAGGCAATGAGCAGTTCTTC.

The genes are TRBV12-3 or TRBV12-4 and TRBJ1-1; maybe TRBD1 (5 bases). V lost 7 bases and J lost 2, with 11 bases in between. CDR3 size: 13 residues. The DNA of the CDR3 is TGTGCCAGCAAGGGGTATTTAAACACTGAAGCTTTCTTT. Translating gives CASKGYLNTEAFF.

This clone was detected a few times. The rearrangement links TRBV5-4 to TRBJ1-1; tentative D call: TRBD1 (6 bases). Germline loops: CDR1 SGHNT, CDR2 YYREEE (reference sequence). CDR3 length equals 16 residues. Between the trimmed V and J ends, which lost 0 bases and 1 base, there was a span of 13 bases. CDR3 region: CASSLARTAANTEAFF. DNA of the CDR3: TGTGCCAGCAGCTTGGCCCGGACAGCAGCGAACACTGAAGCTTTCTTT.

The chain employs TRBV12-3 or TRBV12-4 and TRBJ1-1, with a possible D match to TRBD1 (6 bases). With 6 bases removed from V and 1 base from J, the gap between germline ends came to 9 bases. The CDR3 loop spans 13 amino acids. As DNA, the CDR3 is TGTGCCAGCAGACGGACAGCGAACACTGAAGCTTTCTTT. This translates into CASRRTANTEAFF.

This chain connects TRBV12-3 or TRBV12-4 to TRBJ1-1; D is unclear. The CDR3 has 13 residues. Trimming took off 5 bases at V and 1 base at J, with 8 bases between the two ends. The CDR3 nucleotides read TGTGCCAGCAGTCTCTTCACGAACACTGAAGCTTTCTTT. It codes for CASSLFTNTEAFF.

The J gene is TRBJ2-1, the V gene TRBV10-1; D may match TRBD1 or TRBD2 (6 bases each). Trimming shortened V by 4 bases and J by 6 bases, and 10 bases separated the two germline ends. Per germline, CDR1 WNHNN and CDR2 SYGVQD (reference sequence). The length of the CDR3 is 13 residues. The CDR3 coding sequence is TGCGCCAGCAGTGTACAGGGAGGCAATGAGCAGTTCTTC. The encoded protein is CASSVQGGNEQFF.

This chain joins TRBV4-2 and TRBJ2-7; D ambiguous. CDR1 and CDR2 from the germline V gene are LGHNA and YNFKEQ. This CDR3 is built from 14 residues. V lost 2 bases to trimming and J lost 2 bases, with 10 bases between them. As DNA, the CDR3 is TGTGCCAGCAGCCAATGGGCTTTCGCCTACGAGCAGTACTTC. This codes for CASSQWAFAYEQYF.

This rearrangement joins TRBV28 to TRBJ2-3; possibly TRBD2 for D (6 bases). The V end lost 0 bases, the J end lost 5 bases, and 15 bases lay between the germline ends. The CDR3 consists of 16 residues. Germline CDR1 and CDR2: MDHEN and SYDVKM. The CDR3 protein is CASSLWASGPRDTQYF. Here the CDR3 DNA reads TGTGCCAGCAGTTTATGGGCGAGCGGGCCCCGAGATACGCAGTATTTT.